What follows are 24 T cell receptor beta chains derived from one specimen sequenced in a study of CD8 T cells in ankylosing spondylitis. A single record per CDR3 protein comes from TCRdb applying MiXCR to the 5' RACE reads. This repertoire shows 250,000 or so distinct CDR3 sequences, 15% to 20% found once; its top ten account for under 40%. Sequencing used blood, either unsorted or a sorted T cell fraction (not recorded which). The receptors stem from a male donor with ankylosing spondylitis or in good health (not recorded which).

The chain employs TRBV10-3 and TRBJ2-7, with D possibly TRBD1 on 6 matching bases. The CDR3 contains 16 residues. The V end was cut by 0 bases, the J end by 3 bases, with 15 bases between. Looked up from germline, CDR1 is ENHRY and CDR2 is SYGVKD. CDR3 sequence: CAISESLVDRYYEQYF. The DNA for the CDR3 is TGTGCCATCAGTGAGTCCCTGGTGGACAGATACTACGAGCAGTACTTC.

The chain uses TRBV20-1 and TRBJ2-7; 8 bases map to TRBD2. V trimming: 4 bases; J trimming: 2 bases; junction bases outside the gene matches: 7. Germline V gene lookup returns CDR1 DFQATT and CDR2 SNEGSKA (reference sequence). The CDR3 has 14 residues. CDR3 amino acids: CSATLAGPTYEQYF. The DNA for the CDR3 is TGCAGTGCTACATTAGCGGGGCCGACCTACGAGCAGTACTTC.

This clonotype came up a few times. The rearrangement links TRBV7-8 to TRBJ2-2; D is tentatively TRBD1 or TRBD2 (5 bases each). Germline V gene data show CDR1 as SGHVS and CDR2 as FQNEAQ. This CDR3 spans 14 amino acids. The V end was cut by 3 bases, the J end by 3 bases, with 8 bases between. CDR3 nucleotides: TGTGCCAGCAGCTTCGGGGACGACACCGGGGAGCTGTTTTTT. As protein: CASSFGDDTGELFF. Drawing the rest from reference TRBV7-8 and TRBJ2-2, the complete variable domain is GAGVSQSPRYKVAKRGQDVALRCDPISGHVSLFWYQQALGQGPEFLTYFQNEAQLDKSGLPSDRFFAERPEGSVSTLKIQRTQQEDSAVYLCASSFGDDTGELFFGEGSRLTVL.

The CDR3 nucleotides read TGCGCCAGCAGCCACGGAGGGCAGGGAATCAATGAGCAGTTCTTC. It specifies CASSHGGQGINEQFF. The V and J genes are TRBV4-1 and TRBJ2-1; TRBD2 might be the D (6 bases). The germline V gene encodes CDR1 MGHRA and CDR2 YSYEKL. The CDR3 sequence is 15 residues long. The V and J ends lost 3 bases and 6 bases respectively, with 15 bases between them.

The chain combines TRBV12-3 or TRBV12-4 with TRBJ2-7; 8 nucleotides align to TRBD2. This CDR3 spans 14 amino acids. The V and J ends lost 3 bases and 5 bases, in that order; junction bases with no gene match: 6. The DNA for the CDR3 is TGTGCCAGCAGTTTCACGGGAGGGAGGCACGAGCAGTACTTC. Translating it yields CASSFTGGRHEQYF.

The genes are TRBV20-1 and TRBJ2-3, with D perhaps matching TRBD2 (5 bases). The CDR3 is 14 residues long. Looked up from germline, CDR1 is DFQATT and CDR2 is SNEGSKA (reference sequence). Trimming stripped 3 bases from V and 3 bases from J, with 13 bases between. As DNA, the CDR3 is TGCAGTGCTAGTTTCGGGATCGAGACAGATACGCAGTATTTT. This sequence encodes CSASFGIETDTQYF.

The rearrangement links TRBV4-1 to TRBJ2-7, with D possibly TRBD1 on 6 matching bases. V was clipped by 1 base and J by 2 bases, with 9 bases between them. Germline-derived CDR1 and CDR2 are MGHRA and YSYEKL. CDR3 length equals 14 residues. CDR3: CASSQAGQAYEQYF. CDR3 bases: TGCGCCAGCAGCCAAGCGGGACAAGCCTACGAGCAGTACTTC.

The chain employs TRBV20-1 and TRBJ2-5, with D perhaps being TRBD1 or TRBD2 (6 bases each). Looked up from germline, CDR1 is DFQATT and CDR2 is SNEGSKA (reference sequence). V lost 3 bases to trimming and J lost 5 bases, with 19 bases between them. The length of the CDR3 is 15 residues. CDR3 amino acids: CSASFRGGRGETQYF. CDR3 bases: TGCAGTGCTAGTTTTCGTGGGGGGCGGGGCGAGACCCAGTACTTC.

This clonotype was picked up many times. This rearrangement joins TRBV5-6 to TRBJ2-1, with D unresolved. With 0 bases removed from V and 0 bases from J, the gap between germline ends came to 7 bases. CDR1 is SGHDT, CDR2 YYEEEE, per germline. The CDR3 spans 15 residues. The CDR3 sequence: CASSLGVDSYNEQFF. CDR3 in DNA: TGTGCCAGCAGCTTGGGAGTAGACTCCTACAATGAGCAGTTCTTC.

Only a few counts were recorded for this clonotype. This chain's CDR3 is CSARDGVAGSFGEQYF. DNA for the CDR3: TGCAGTGCTAGAGATGGGGTAGCGGGATCCTTCGGCGAGCAGTACTTC. J is TRBJ2-7 and V is TRBV20-1, with TRBD2 identical over 8 bases. V shed 0 bases and J 6 bases; nucleotides not matched to a gene: 13. CDR1 is DFQATT and CDR2 is SNEGSKA in the germline V gene (reference sequence). CDR3 length: 16 residues.

The chain employs TRBV7-6 and TRBJ2-1, with 11 bases aligning to TRBD1. Germline-derived CDR1 and CDR2 are SGHVS and FNYEAQ. This CDR3 contains 19 residues. V lost 4 bases to trimming and J lost 3 bases; unmatched junction nucleotides: 14. CDR3 sequence (DNA): TGTGCCAGCAGCTGGCCCCTGGACAGGGGGCTGGGGGGCTACAATGAGCAGTTCTTC. Translating it yields CASSWPLDRGLGGYNEQFF.

This clonotype was picked up many times. The J gene is TRBJ2-7, the V gene TRBV12-3 or TRBV12-4; D may be TRBD1 (6 bases). CDR3 length: 13 residues. Trimming removed 5 bases from V and 6 bases from J, with 14 bases in between. CDR3 DNA sequence: TGTGCCAGCAGTATCGGGACAAGATCCGAGCAGTACTTC. Protein sequence: CASSIGTRSEQYF.

This chain joins TRBV15 and TRBJ2-2, with D tentatively TRBD2 (5 bases). From germline, CDR1 is LNHNV and CDR2 YYDKDF (reference sequence). The CDR3 covers 16 residues. V was pared by 5 bases and J by 6 bases, with 19 bases between. The CDR3 DNA follows: TGTGCCACCAGCCCACTAGGAACATTAGTGGCCGGGGAGCTGTTTTTT. Encoded protein: CATSPLGTLVAGELFF.

This clonotype was found a few times. The chain employs TRBV7-9 and TRBJ2-2; 10 positions match TRBD2. The CDR3 has 15 amino acids. Unmatched junction bases numbered 3, after V lost 6 bases and J lost 2 bases. CDR1 and CDR2 from the germline V gene are SEHNR and FQNEAQ (reference sequence). CDR3 DNA sequence: TGTGCCAGCAGAGGGACTAGCGTAAACACCGGGGAGCTGTTTTTT. Translating it yields CASRGTSVNTGELFF.

This clonotype was seen a handful of times. The V call is TRBV27, the J call TRBJ2-7, with 8 bases matching TRBD2. Germline loops: CDR1 MNHEY, CDR2 SMNVEV (reference sequence). This CDR3 spans 18 amino acids. J lost 5 bases, V lost 5 bases, and 20 bases had no gene match. CDR3 protein: CASSQNPGLVVDSNEQYF. The CDR3 DNA reads TGTGCCAGCAGTCAAAACCCGGGACTAGTAGTGGACAGCAACGAGCAGTACTTC.

The table lists this clonotype with a few counts. The CDR3 loop reads CASSLAGGLAFYNEQFF. The CDR3 bases are TGTGCCAGCAGCTTAGCCGGGGGACTAGCATTCTACAATGAGCAGTTCTTC. The V call is TRBV7-2, the J call TRBJ2-1; 9 nucleotides match TRBD2. This CDR3 comprises 17 residues. V trimming: 0 bases; J trimming: 3 bases; junction bases outside the gene matches: 6. The germline V gene encodes CDR1 SGHTA and CDR2 FQGNSA.

This clonotype was observed at least ten times. The V and J genes are TRBV15 and TRBJ1-5, with D unresolved. The CDR3 length is 12 residues. Germline V lookup: CDR1 LNHNV, CDR2 YYDKDF (reference sequence). V lost 3 bases to trimming and J lost 1 base, with 1 base between them. Here the CDR3 reads CATSSSNQPQHF. The CDR3 bases are TGTGCCACCAGCAGCAGCAATCAGCCCCAGCATTTT.

V usage is TRBV29-1 and J usage is TRBJ2-7; D remains ambiguous. The V end lost 4 bases, the J end lost 3 bases, and 4 bases lay between the germline ends. The CDR3 length is 10 residues. Germline loops: CDR1 SQVTM, CDR2 ANQGSEA. The CDR3 spells CSVGDYEQYF. DNA of the CDR3: TGCAGCGTTGGGGACTACGAGCAGTACTTC.

This clonotype showed up just a few times. V and J are TRBV20-1 and TRBJ2-1; TRBD1 is a possible D gene (6 bases). CDR3 length: 16 residues. Germline V gene lookup returns CDR1 DFQATT and CDR2 SNEGSKA (reference sequence). V lost 0 bases to trimming and J lost 0 bases, with 12 bases between them. CDR3 protein: CSARDPQGSSYNEQFF. DNA of the CDR3: TGCAGTGCTAGAGATCCCCAGGGGAGCTCCTACAATGAGCAGTTCTTC.

As for this clonotype: The junction does not match germline at one end; this may be a read error. The chain is built from TRBV4-2 and TRBJ1-1, with D possibly matching TRBD1 (5 bases). The CDR3 is 14 amino acids. Per germline, CDR1 LGHNA and CDR2 YNFKEQ. This chain's CDR3 is CAMGPAGANTEVFF. In nucleotides, the CDR3 is TGTGCCATGGGCCCCGCCGGGGCTAATACTGAAGTTTTCTTT.

This clonotype has ten or more counts. The genes are TRBV29-1 and TRBJ2-1; D may be TRBD2 (6 bases). Germline lookup yields CDR1 SQVTM and CDR2 ANQGSEA. With 7 bases removed from V and 8 bases from J, the gap between germline ends came to 15 bases. The CDR3 totals 12 residues. The CDR3 nucleotides are TGCAGCGCCGAGGGAGGCCTCTATGAGCAGTTCTTC. Translated, it gives CSAEGGLYEQFF.

The V and J genes are TRBV25-1 and TRBJ2-5; tentatively, D is TRBD1 (5 bases). The V and J ends lost 9 bases and 5 bases respectively, with 16 bases between them. Per the germline V gene, CDR1 is MGHDK and CDR2 is SYGVNS. This CDR3 spans 13 amino acids. Written as DNA, the CDR3 is TGTGCCAGGAGCTGGGGCGTCGAGGAGACCCAGTACTTC. Encoded protein: CARSWGVEETQYF.

This clonotype was detected a few times. The rearrangement links TRBV6-1 to TRBJ2-5; 11 bases align to TRBD2. Per germline, CDR1 MNHNS and CDR2 SASEGT. V lost 6 bases and J lost 4; bases outside the gene matches: 7. The length of the CDR3 is 15 residues. The CDR3 region has the DNA TGTGCCAGCAGCCCGACTAGCGGGGTGGGAGAGACCCAGTACTTC. This sequence encodes CASSPTSGVGETQYF.

This clonotype has a handful of counts. Here the CDR3 reads CASSPHYGQLAYEQYF. The CDR3 DNA reads as TGTGCCAGCAGTCCTCATTACGGACAGCTGGCCTACGAGCAGTACTTC. The chain joins TRBV27 to TRBJ2-7, with D possibly matching TRBD1 (6 bases). CDR3 length: 16 residues. Germline V gene sequence: CDR1 MNHEY, CDR2 SMNVEV (reference sequence). V lost 5 bases to trimming and J lost 2 bases, with 19 bases between them.